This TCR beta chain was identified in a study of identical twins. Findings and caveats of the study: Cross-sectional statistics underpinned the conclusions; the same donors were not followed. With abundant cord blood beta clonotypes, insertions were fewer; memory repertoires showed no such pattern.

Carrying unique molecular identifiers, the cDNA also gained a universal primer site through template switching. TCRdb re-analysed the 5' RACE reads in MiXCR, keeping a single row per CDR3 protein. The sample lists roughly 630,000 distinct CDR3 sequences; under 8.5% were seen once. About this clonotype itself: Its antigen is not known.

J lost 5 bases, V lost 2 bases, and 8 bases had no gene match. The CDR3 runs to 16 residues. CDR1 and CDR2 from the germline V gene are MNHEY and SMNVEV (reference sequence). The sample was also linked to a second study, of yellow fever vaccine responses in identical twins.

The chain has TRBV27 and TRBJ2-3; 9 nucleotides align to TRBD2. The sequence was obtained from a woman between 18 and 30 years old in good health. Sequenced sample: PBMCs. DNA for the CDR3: TGTGCCAGCAGTTTAACGGCTAGCGGGGAACGAGATACGCAGTATTTT. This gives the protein CASSLTASGERDTQYF.